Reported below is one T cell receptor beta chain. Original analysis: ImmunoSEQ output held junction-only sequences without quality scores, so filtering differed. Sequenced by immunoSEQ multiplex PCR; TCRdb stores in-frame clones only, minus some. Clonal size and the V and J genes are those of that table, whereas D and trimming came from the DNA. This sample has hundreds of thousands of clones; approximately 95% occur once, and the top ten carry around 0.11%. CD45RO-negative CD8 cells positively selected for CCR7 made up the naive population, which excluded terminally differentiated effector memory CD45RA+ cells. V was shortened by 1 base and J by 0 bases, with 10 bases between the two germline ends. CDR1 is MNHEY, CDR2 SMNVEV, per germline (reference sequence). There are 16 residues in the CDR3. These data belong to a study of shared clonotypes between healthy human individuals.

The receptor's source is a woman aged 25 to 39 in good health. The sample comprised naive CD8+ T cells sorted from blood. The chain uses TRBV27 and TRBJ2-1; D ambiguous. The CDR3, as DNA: TGTGCCAGCAGTTTATTAGCTCACAGCTCCTACAATGAGCAGTTCTTC. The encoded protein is CASSLLAHSSYNEQFF.